Sequencing of this T cell receptor beta chain was carried out in a study of OX40 agonist ivuxolimab in advanced cancers. For the study at large: While on treatment, patients had intravenous ivuxolimab at 0.01 to 10 mg/kg every 2 weeks.

Repertoires were generated with immunoSEQ multiplex PCR, while TCRdb's copy carries only in-frame clones and drops some. The data contain 55,000 to 75,000 clones, 80% to 90% of them singletons. Study-level points and caveats: CD4+ T cells averaged fewer expanded clones than CD8+ T cells.

Concerning this clone itself: Its antigen is unidentified.

The germline CDR1 and CDR2 sequences are KGHSH and LQKENI. This CDR3 spans 16 amino acids. Trimming shortened V by 2 bases and J by 1 base, and 14 bases separated the two germline ends. Patients were ruled out by autoimmune disease history or systemic immunosuppression. The chain combines TRBV18 with TRBJ1-1; D gene uncertain. This TCR was recovered from an adult with an advanced solid tumor such as melanoma, head and neck, liver or kidney cancer. The sample consisted of CD4+ or CD8+ T cells sorted from blood, taken in a trial of the OX40 agonist ivuxolimab. CDR3 residues: CASSPDRQRKNTEAFF. In DNA, the CDR3 is TGTGCCAGCTCACCAGATAGACAACGGAAGAACACTGAAGCTTTCTTT.